These T cell receptor beta chains were read from a single sample in a study of cytomegalovirus exposure and HLA in healthy donors. Clones were sequenced by immunoSEQ multiplex PCR, and TCRdb holds only the in-frame ones, with some missing. The sample contains 100,000 to 150,000 clones, under 12% of which appear only once. The sample was PBMCs. The receptors stem from a woman between 18 and 30 years old in good health and CMV-seropositive. CDR3s include the opening cysteine and the closing phenylalanine or tryptophan. Each record gives: D gene, J gene, V gene, clone size, CDR3 protein, CDR3 DNA. D genes are given only for firm matches. Only some rows state a clone size, as once, few, many or a class for expanded clones.

>TRBD2|TRBJ2-7|TRBV27|few
CASSLGGSGYEQYF
TGTGCCAGCAGTTTAGGCGGGAGTGGCTACGAGCAGTACTTC
>-|TRBJ2-2|TRBV5-4|few
CASSFPGDQTGELFF
TGTGCCAGCAGCTTTCCGGGGGATCAGACCGGGGAGCTGTTTTTT
>TRBD1|TRBJ2-1|TRBV5-1|-
CASSLAGLTGINNEQFF
TGCGCCAGCAGCTTGGCCGGTTTGACAGGGATTAACAATGAGCAGTTCTTC
>TRBD2|TRBJ2-7|TRBV6-6|few
CASSYDLAGPYEQYF
TGTGCCAGCAGTTACGACCTAGCGGGACCCTACGAGCAGTACTTC
>-|TRBJ2-5|TRBV25-1|few
CASSELWTAEEGPAYF
TGTGCCAGCAGTGAATTATGGACAGCGGAAGAAGGTCCCGCGTACTTC
>-|TRBJ2-7|TRBV5-5|-
CASSPQQVWVEEQYF
TGTGCCAGCAGCCCACAACAGGTTTGGGTTGAGGAGCAGTACTTC
>-|TRBJ1-2|TRBV6-1|-
CASSEAWTSNYGYTF
TGTGCCAGCAGTGAAGCCTGGACAAGTAACTATGGCTACACCTTC
>-|TRBJ1-2|TRBV7-9|few
CASSGAERGYTF
TGTGCCAGCAGCGGGGCTGAGCGTGGCTACACCTTC
>-|TRBJ2-1|TRBV12-5|-
CASGFGLATVNEQFF
TGTGCTAGTGGTTTCGGGCTAGCGACGGTCAATGAGCAGTTCTTC
>-|TRBJ2-7|TRBV4-2|-
CASSQGGGNEQYF
TGTGCCAGCAGCCAAGGGGGCGGTAACGAGCAGTACTTC
>-|TRBJ1-2|TRBV5-6|-
CASSPLGRQDDYGYTF
TGTGCCAGCAGCCCATTAGGCAGACAAGACGACTATGGCTACACCTTC
>TRBD1|TRBJ2-1|TRBV2|few
CASSRAGGYEQFF
TGTGCCAGCAGTAGGGCAGGGGGATATGAGCAGTTCTTC
>-|TRBJ2-3|TRBV11-2|few
CASSFGGDTQYF
TGTGCCAGCAGCTTCGGAGGGGATACGCAGTATTTT
>TRBD1|TRBJ2-1|TRBV6-6|-
CASSSTGTGYNEQFF
TGTGCCAGCAGTTCGACCGGGACAGGATACAATGAGCAGTTCTTC
>TRBD1|TRBJ1-1|TRBV19|-
CASSTGVNTEAFF
TGTGCCAGTTCGACAGGGGTGAACACTGAAGCTTTCTTT
>-|TRBJ1-2|TRBV27|-
CASSLQGGTNGYTF
TGTGCCAGCAGTCTCCAGGGCGGTACCAATGGCTACACCTTC
>TRBD1|TRBJ2-5|TRBV6-1|few
CASRDRGRETQYF
TGTGCCAGCAGGGACAGGGGACGAGAGACCCAGTACTTC
>-|TRBJ2-6|TRBV6-4|medium-sized
CASSDTSSGANVLTF
TGTGCCAGCAGTGACACTAGCTCTGGGGCCAACGTCCTGACTTTC
>-|TRBJ2-1|TRBV7-9|few
CASSDQPGHTNNEQFF
TGTGCCAGCAGCGATCAACCGGGACACACAAACAATGAGCAGTTCTTC
>TRBD2|TRBJ2-1|TRBV7-3|-
CASSLTYDSGRRNEQFF
TGTGCCAGCAGCTTAACATATGACAGCGGGAGGAGGAATGAGCAGTTCTTC
>-|TRBJ1-2|TRBV2|few
CASFVGSGGYTF
TGTGCCAGTTTTGTGGGCAGTGGTGGCTACACCTTC
>TRBD1|TRBJ1-2|TRBV30|-
CAYSGTAYGYTF
TGTGCCTACTCCGGGACAGCTTATGGCTACACCTTC
>-|TRBJ1-1|TRBV7-8|-
CASSLVAGRQYTSEAFF
TGTGCCAGCAGCTTAGTAGCGGGGCGACAATATACCTCTGAAGCTTTCTTT
>-|TRBJ2-2|TRBV18|-
CASSPQGSTGELFF
TGTGCCAGCTCACCGCAGGGGAGCACCGGGGAGCTGTTTTTT
>-|TRBJ1-1|TRBV7-9|few
CASGPTDTSEAFF
TGTGCCAGCGGCCCTACAGATACCTCTGAAGCTTTCTTT
>-|TRBJ1-5|TRBV30|few
CAWSLAGGQPQHF
TGTGCCTGGAGCCTGGCGGGGGGTCAGCCCCAGCATTTT
>-|TRBJ1-5|TRBV30|-
CAWSRGNQPQHF
TGTGCCTGGAGTAGGGGGAATCAGCCCCAGCATTTT
>-|TRBJ1-2|TRBV5-1|few
CASSLASAGAYGYTF
TGCGCCAGCAGCTTGGCCTCGGCGGGGGCCTATGGCTACACCTTC
>TRBD1|TRBJ1-1|TRBV5-1|few
CASSSGTGLPEAFF
TGCGCCAGCAGCTCCGGGACAGGGTTGCCTGAAGCTTTCTTT